In this sample, the clone carrying this T cell receptor (beta chain) turned up once. The antigen is unknown. This record comes from a study of tumor and adjacent non-tumor tissue in lung cancer. Study overall: There were 11 to 13 adenocarcinoma, a couple of squamous cell carcinoma and 1 small cell lung cancer cases. Aged about 30 to 85 years, patients included about 11 men and roughly 5 women with stage I to III disease.

Study results and caveats: Shorter survival was associated with higher TCR diversity in tumors. Tumor repertoires had a smaller top 100 clone share than normal lung.

The template was RNA from unsorted bulk tissue. The normal lung tissue was taken more than 3 cm from the tumor edge. A modified ARM-PCR protocol with three rounds of nested PCR amplified TCRbeta. MiXCR, applied by TCRdb to the multiplex PCR reads, yields one record per CDR3 protein. The sample lists around 99,000 distinct CDR3 sequences; 60% to 65% were seen once. This receptor was obtained from a man aged 60 to 69 with non-small cell lung cancer. Source material: distant non-tumor lung tissue.

The CDR3 protein is CATSSTLAGRDNEQFF. CDR3 coding DNA: TGTGCCACCAGTTCCACACTAGCGGGAAGAGACAATGAGCAGTTCTTC. The chain recombines TRBV24-1 with TRBJ2-1, with 10 bases that match TRBD2. This CDR3 has 16 residues. Germline V gene data show CDR1 as KGHDR and CDR2 as SFDVKD. With V trimmed by 6 bases and J by 5 bases, 9 bases remained unmatched.